The rows below give T cell receptor beta chains drawn from one sample of a study of cytomegalovirus exposure and HLA in healthy donors. Sequencing used immunoSEQ multiplex PCR; TCRdb keeps in-frame clones, though not all of them. The repertoire includes 200,000 to 250,000 clones, about 84% of them detected once, and over 1% sits in the top ten. Input material: PBMCs. The source is a human donor in good health. Both conserved end residues are part of each CDR3. A D gene is named only where the DNA matches it firmly. Rows may omit the clone size; those that give it use once, few, many or a size class.

abundance	d_gene	len	j_gene	v_gene	CDR3nt	CDR3aa
-	TRBD1	15	TRBJ2-7	TRBV7-6	TGTGCCAGCAGCCATTGGGGGACAGGGACCTACGAGCAGTACTTC	CASSHWGTGTYEQYF
-	-	16	TRBJ2-2	TRBV2	TGTGCCAGCAGTCGGAGATCGGGAGCGGTTCCCGGGGAGCTGTTTTTT	CASSRRSGAVPGELFF
-	-	16	TRBJ2-5	TRBV25-1	TGTGCCAGCAGTGAGGGTTTGACAGATTGGCCAGAGACCCAGTACTTC	CASSEGLTDWPETQYF
-	TRBD1	14	TRBJ1-5	TRBV28	TGTGCCAGCAGTTACGGGACAGGGGGTCAGCCCCAGCATTTT	CASSYGTGGQPQHF
once	-	15	TRBJ2-1	TRBV4-3	TGCGCCAGCAGCCAGCTCAACATCGATCCCAATGAGCAGTTCTTC	CASSQLNIDPNEQFF
once	TRBD1	13	TRBJ1-4	TRBV9	TGTGCCAGCAGCGCGGACAGGGATGAAAAACTGTTTTTT	CASSADRDEKLFF
-	TRBD2	21	TRBJ2-7	TRBV5-1	TGCGCCAGCAGCGGTACCCACTCCCTAGCTCTTAGCGGGGCCCCCGGTGGCGAGCAGTACTTC	CASSGTHSLALSGAPGGEQYF
-	TRBD2	11	TRBJ2-1	TRBV20-1	TGCAGTGCTGGGACTAGTTTGGAGCAGTTCTTC	CSAGTSLEQFF
-	-	15	TRBJ1-2	TRBV10-2	TGCGCCAGCAGTGAGACCTTGGGCAGGAACTATGGCTACACCTTC	CASSETLGRNYGYTF
-	-	12	TRBJ1-4	TRBV30	TGTGCTCCAGGGCAGGGAAATGAAAAACTGTTTTTT	CAPGQGNEKLFF
-	-	11	TRBJ1-2	TRBV2	TGTGCCAGCAGGCGAGACTATGGCTACACCTTC	CASRRDYGYTF
-	-	13	TRBJ1-1	TRBV9	TGTGCCAGCAGCGCCCACATGAACACTGAAGCTTTCTTT	CASSAHMNTEAFF
-	TRBD1	15	TRBJ2-7	TRBV4-1	TGCGCCAGCAGCCAAGATGACAGGGGGCACGACGAGCAGTACTTC	CASSQDDRGHDEQYF
few	TRBD1	15	TRBJ2-1	TRBV19	TGTGCCAGTAGCTTTGGACAGGGGGCGTTCAATGAGCAGTTCTTC	CASSFGQGAFNEQFF
-	TRBD2	13	TRBJ2-3	TRBV27	TGTGCCAGCACTGGGGGGGGGACGGATACGCAGTATTTT	CASTGGGTDTQYF
-	TRBD2	17	TRBJ2-1	TRBV19	TGTGCCACCCGTCGGTCGACTAGCGGGGTTTCCTACAATGAGCAGTTCTTC	CATRRSTSGVSYNEQFF
once	TRBD2	16	TRBJ2-3	TRBV25-1	TGTGCCAGCAGCGAGCGGGCTAGCGGTCTCACAGATACGCAGTATTTT	CASSERASGLTDTQYF
-	-	16	TRBJ1-3	TRBV6-5	TGTGCCAGCAGTTACGGGGGAGGGACCTCTGGAAACACCATATATTTT	CASSYGGGTSGNTIYF
-	TRBD2	16	TRBJ2-5	TRBV5-1	TGCGCCAGCAGCTTACTAGCGGGAGAAGGTGGAGAGACCCAGTACTTC	CASSLLAGEGGETQYF
-	-	15	TRBJ2-1	TRBV11-2	TGTGCCAGCAGCTTTATATCCGGGGTTTACAATGAGCAGTTCTTC	CASSFISGVYNEQFF
few	-	15	TRBJ1-1	TRBV7-8	TGTGCCAGCAGCTTAGCCGGGGGATCAACAAGTGAAGCTTTCTTT	CASSLAGGSTSEAFF
-	TRBD2	17	TRBJ2-7	TRBV18	TGTGCCAGCTCACCACCGGGGGGGACTAGTGAACAGTACGAGCAGTACTTC	CASSPPGGTSEQYEQYF
-	-	18	TRBJ1-4	TRBV6-1	TGTGCCAGCAGTGAAGCGTCCTTCCGTCGGACAGTTAATGAAAAACTGTTTTTT	CASSEASFRRTVNEKLFF
-	TRBD1	15	TRBJ2-1	TRBV7-2	TGTGCCAGCAGCAATGACGGGACAGGGCGAAATGAGCAGTTCTTC	CASSNDGTGRNEQFF
-	TRBD2	16	TRBJ2-2	TRBV11-2	TGTGCCAGCAGCTTACTAGCGGGGGAGAACACCGGGGAGCTGTTTTTT	CASSLLAGENTGELFF
-	TRBD1	15	TRBJ1-2	TRBV28	TGTGCCAGCAGTAGGACAGGGGGCCCTAACTATGGCTACACCTTC	CASSRTGGPNYGYTF
-	TRBD1	14	TRBJ2-5	TRBV5-1	TGCGCCAGCAGCTTGAACAGGGGGATGGAGACCCAGTACTTC	CASSLNRGMETQYF
-	TRBD1	12	TRBJ1-1	TRBV7-6	TGTGCCAGCAGATCACACAGGGGGGAAGCTTTCTTT	CASRSHRGEAFF
-	-	13	TRBJ2-7	TRBV4-2	TGTGCCAGCAGCCAAGATAGAAGTGACGAGCAGTACTTC	CASSQDRSDEQYF
few	-	14	TRBJ1-4	TRBV30	TGTGCCTGGAGTAGAACAGGGAGAAGGGACCGGCTGTTTTTT	CAWSRTGRRDRLFF
once	-	12	TRBJ2-1	TRBV19	TGTGCCAGTACCGCCGGGGGGCATGAGCAGTTCTTC	CASTAGGHEQFF
-	TRBD1	15	TRBJ1-3	TRBV9	TGTGCCAGCAGCGTAGCTCAGGGGGCGGGAAACACCATATATTTT	CASSVAQGAGNTIYF
-	TRBD1	14	TRBJ2-2	TRBV6-5	TGTGCCAGCAGTTATTACAGGGGCACCGGGGAGCTGTTTTTT	CASSYYRGTGELFF
-	TRBD1	17	TRBJ2-7	TRBV9	TGTGCCAGCAGCGTAGCTATTTCCGGGACAGTCCTGTCAGAGCAGTACTTC	CASSVAISGTVLSEQYF
-	TRBD1	14	TRBJ2-6	TRBV29-1	TGCAGCGTCCCTACAGGGGCTGGGGCCAACGTCCTGACTTTC	CSVPTGAGANVLTF
-	TRBD1	17	TRBJ2-7	TRBV5-1	TGCGCCAGCAGCTTGACGGCCCCCGGACAGGGGCCCTCCGAGCAGTACTTC	CASSLTAPGQGPSEQYF
-	TRBD2	13	TRBJ2-1	TRBV5-8	TGTGCCAGCAGCTTGGCCGGGGGAGGGGCGACGTTCTTC	CASSLAGGGATFF
-	TRBD2	16	TRBJ2-1	TRBV6-1	TGTGCCAGCAGTGAAGTTAGCGGGTCTACCTACAATGAGCAGTTCTTC	CASSEVSGSTYNEQFF
once	TRBD2	14	TRBJ2-1	TRBV2	TGTGCCAGCAGTGAAGCGCTAGCGGGAGGTGAGCAGTTCTTC	CASSEALAGGEQFF
once	TRBD1	15	TRBJ2-5	TRBV6-5	TGTGCCAGCAGTTCCGGGTTGGCAGGGGGTTATGGGCAGTACTTC	CASSSGLAGGYGQYF
-	TRBD2	16	TRBJ2-7	TRBV5-1	TGCGCCAGCAGCTTTGCGGCTAGCGGGAGCTTCTACGAGCAGTACTTC	CASSFAASGSFYEQYF
-	TRBD2	14	TRBJ2-7	TRBV6-6	TGTGCCAGCAGTACCGGGACTAGCGGGGAGAAGCAGTGCTTC	CASSTGTSGEKQCF
-	-	10	TRBJ2-1	TRBV19	TGTGCCAGTAGTACCAGGGAGCAGTTCTTC	CASSTREQFF
-	TRBD1	18	TRBJ1-1	TRBV5-1	TGCGCCAGCAGATTGACCGGGACAGCAATTGGGCCGAACACTGAAGCTTTCTTT	CASRLTGTAIGPNTEAFF
-	TRBD2	15	TRBJ2-7	TRBV7-6	TGTGCCAGCAGCCCCACTAGCGCTAAAGGTTACGAGCAGTACTTC	CASSPTSAKGYEQYF
-	-	15	TRBJ1-2	TRBV6-1	TGTGCCAGCAGTGAAAACGGCCAGGCAAACTATGGCTACACCTTC	CASSENGQANYGYTF
-	TRBD1	15	TRBJ1-2	TRBV5-1	TGCGCCAGCAGCTACTCCTCCGGGACAGGGTTTGGCTACACCTTC	CASSYSSGTGFGYTF
-	-	13	TRBJ1-5	TRBV29-1	TGCAGCGTTGCTGACAGCAGAAATCAGCCCCAGCATTTT	CSVADSRNQPQHF
-	TRBD1	13	TRBJ2-7	TRBV25-1	TGTGCCAGCAGGGGGACAGTGACCTACGAGCAGTACTTC	CASRGTVTYEQYF
-	-	16	TRBJ2-3	TRBV9	TGTGCCAGCAGCGTAGAGGCGGGCACTAGCACAGATACGCAGTATTTT	CASSVEAGTSTDTQYF
-	TRBD1	14	TRBJ1-2	TRBV29-1	TGCAGCGTTGAAGGGGACAGGGGTAACTATGGCTACACCTTC	CSVEGDRGNYGYTF
-	-	13	TRBJ2-5	TRBV5-1	TGCGCCACCAGGGAGGCTATCCAAGAGACCCAGTACTTC	CATREAIQETQYF
once	TRBD1	13	TRBJ1-1	TRBV30	TGTGCCTGGAAGGGACAGCCGAACACTGAAGCTTTCTTT	CAWKGQPNTEAFF
-	TRBD1	15	TRBJ2-7	TRBV19	TGTGCCAGTAGCCCGGGACAGGGGGCCTCCTACGAGCAGTACTTC	CASSPGQGASYEQYF
-	-	14	TRBJ2-5	TRBV4-1	TGCGCCAGCAGCCTAAGGATCGGACAGGAGACCCAGTACTTC	CASSLRIGQETQYF
once	TRBD1	17	TRBJ2-7	TRBV5-1	TGCGCCAGCAGCTTGTCCCTAAGGACAGGCTCTTCCTACGAGCAGTACTTC	CASSLSLRTGSSYEQYF
once	TRBD2	12	TRBJ2-1	TRBV6-6	TGTGCCAGCAGTTACGGGGGGGATGAGCAGTTCTTC	CASSYGGDEQFF
few	-	15	TRBJ1-2	TRBV10-3	TGTGCCATCAGTGTACCACGGACTGACTTCGGTAGCTACACCTTC	CAISVPRTDFGSYTF
-	-	18	TRBJ2-2	TRBV5-4	TGTGCCAGCAGCTTGGTTAGGTTTGGGGGGTCGAACACCGGGGAGCTGTTTTTT	CASSLVRFGGSNTGELFF
-	TRBD1	15	TRBJ2-7	TRBV7-2	TGTGCCAGCAGCTTGGAGGCAGGGGGCATCTACGAGCAGTACTTC	CASSLEAGGIYEQYF